This record concerns one TCR beta chain sequence. The antigen remains undetermined. Relative to the germline gene, one junction end is altered; a read error may explain this. This specimen comes from a study of tumor-infiltrating lymphocytes in primary liver carcinoma. General study points: There were only about 7-24% of top clones found in all five tumor regions.

The tissue used was unsorted bulk material of about 20-33 mg. RNA and DNA were co-extracted from it with the AllPrep DNA/RNA mini kit. Reverse transcription of approximately 500 ng total RNA with a constant-region primer produced TCR beta cDNA. Three-round nested multiplex PCR performed with slightly modified ARM-PCR produced the TCR beta libraries. Via MiXCR, TCRdb re-called the multiplex PCR reads, giving one row per CDR3 protein. The table lists 70,000 to 85,000 distinct CDR3 sequences, 71% of them singletons. Input material: liver tumor tissue from sampling region 4. Stated subset: tumor region T4, right-lateral pole. This TCR was sampled from a woman aged 55 to 70 with primary liver carcinoma and hepatitis B virus infection.

CDR3 sequence (DNA): TGTGCCAGCAGTTTACCAGCGGACTACAATGGGCAGTTCTTC. Protein product: CASSLPADYNGQFF. The rearrangement joins TRBV11-2 to TRBJ2-1, with a tentative D call TRBD2 (6 bases). The CDR3 has 14 amino acids. Germline CDR1 and CDR2: SGHAT and FQNNGV. The full variable domain, rest sourced from reference TRBV11-2 and TRBJ2-1, is EAGVAQSPRYKIIEKRQSVAFWCNPISGHATLYWYQQILGQGPKLLIQFQNNGVVDDSQLPKDRFSAERLKGVDSTLKIQPAKLEDSAVYLCASSLPADYNGQFFGPGTRLTVL.